This entry describes one T cell receptor (beta chain). The antigen is undetermined. This sample stems from a study of cytomegalovirus exposure and HLA in healthy donors. The germline V gene encodes CDR1 WSHSY and CDR2 SAAADI. The junction had 13 bases not matched to a gene; V was cut back by 7 bases and J by 3 bases. This CDR3 has 16 residues. PCR used 60 Vbeta primers and 13 Jbeta primers. Sequenced by immunoSEQ multiplex PCR; TCRdb stores in-frame clones only, minus some. The table lists roughly 100,000 clones, over 9.5% of them singletons. The study's findings and limits: Donors were assumed by presence/absence analyses to have roughly uniform sequencing depth. Later on, a genetic analysis was performed. It linked a missense variant in DCLRE1C with V- and J-gene trimming of TCR beta.

The receptor was derived from a man aged 40-55 years in good health and CMV-seropositive. The sample taken for sequencing was PBMCs. V is TRBV10-2 and J is TRBJ2-3, with 7 nucleotides matching TRBD1. The CDR3 sequence is CASTEDRVGPTDTQYF. The CDR3 DNA reads TGCGCCAGCACCGAAGACAGGGTGGGGCCTACAGATACGCAGTATTTT.